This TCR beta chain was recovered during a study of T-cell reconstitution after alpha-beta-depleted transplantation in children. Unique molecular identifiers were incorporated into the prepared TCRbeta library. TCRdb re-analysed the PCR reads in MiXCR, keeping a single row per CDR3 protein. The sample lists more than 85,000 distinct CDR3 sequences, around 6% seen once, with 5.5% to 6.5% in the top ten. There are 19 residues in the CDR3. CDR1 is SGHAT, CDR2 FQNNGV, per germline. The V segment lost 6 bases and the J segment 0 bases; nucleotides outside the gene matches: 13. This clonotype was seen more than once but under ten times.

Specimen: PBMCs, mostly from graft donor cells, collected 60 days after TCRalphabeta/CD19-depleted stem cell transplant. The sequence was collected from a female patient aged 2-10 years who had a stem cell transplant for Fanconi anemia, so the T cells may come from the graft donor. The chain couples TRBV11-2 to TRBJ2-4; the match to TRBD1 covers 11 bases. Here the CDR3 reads CASRRITDRGLLAKNIQYF. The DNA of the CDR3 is TGTGCCAGCAGGCGTATTACGGACAGGGGGCTTCTAGCCAAAAACATTCAGTACTTC.